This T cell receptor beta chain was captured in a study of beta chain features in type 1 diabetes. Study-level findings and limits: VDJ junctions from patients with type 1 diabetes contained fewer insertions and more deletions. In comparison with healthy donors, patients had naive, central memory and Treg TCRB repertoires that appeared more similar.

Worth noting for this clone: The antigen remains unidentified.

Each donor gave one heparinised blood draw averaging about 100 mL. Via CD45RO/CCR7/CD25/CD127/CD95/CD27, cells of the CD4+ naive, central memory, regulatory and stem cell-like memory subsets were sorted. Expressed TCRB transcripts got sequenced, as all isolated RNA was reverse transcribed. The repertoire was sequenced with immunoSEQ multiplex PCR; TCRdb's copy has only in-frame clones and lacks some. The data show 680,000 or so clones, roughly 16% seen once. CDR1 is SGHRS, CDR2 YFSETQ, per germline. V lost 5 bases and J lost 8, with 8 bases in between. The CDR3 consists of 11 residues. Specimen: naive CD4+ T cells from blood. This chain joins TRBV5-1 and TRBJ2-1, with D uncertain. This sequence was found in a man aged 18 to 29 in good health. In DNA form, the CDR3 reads TGCGCCAGCAGGGGATTCGATGAGCAGTTCTTC. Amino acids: CASRGFDEQFF.